The rows below give T cell receptor beta chains drawn from one sample of a study of T cell changes during pregnancy in multiple sclerosis. Profiled with immunoSEQ multiplex PCR; TCRdb holds only in-frame clones, not every one. The sample carries 25,000 to 35,000 clones, roughly nine tenths recorded once. Sequences were derived from CD4+ T cells from peripheral blood mononuclear cells, sampled in the second trimester of pregnancy. The origin of the receptors is a female donor with multiple sclerosis, enrolled in a pregnancy study. The CDR3 runs from the conserved cysteine through the conserved F or W. The D gene is left open where the match is weak. Some rows have no size entry. The others give once, few or many, or a class for an expanded clone.

clone_size,v_call,d_call,j_call,cdr3_aa,cdr3_nt
-,TRBV4-2,-,TRBJ1-4,CASSQDSQLHEKLFF,TGTGCCAGCAGCCAAGATTCGCAGTTACATGAAAAACTGTTTTTT
once,TRBV7-2,-,TRBJ1-2,CASSPFISGMRRGYGYTF,TGTGCCAGCAGCCCCTTTATATCAGGGATGAGGAGGGGCTATGGCTACACCTTC
-,TRBV2,-,TRBJ2-7,CASSEYYEQYF,TGTGCCAGCAGTGAATACTACGAGCAGTACTTC
few,TRBV7-2,TRBD1,TRBJ2-5,CASSSFPRGNQETQYF,TGTGCCAGCAGCAGTTTCCCCAGGGGGAACCAAGAGACCCAGTACTTC
-,TRBV5-1,TRBD2,TRBJ2-7,CASSGGAGGGQYEQYF,TGCGCCAGCAGCGGGGGGGCCGGCGGGGGGCAATACGAGCAGTACTTC
-,TRBV7-2,TRBD2,TRBJ2-1,CASSLGAGGSYNEQFF,TGTGCCAGCAGCTTAGGAGCGGGGGGCTCCTACAATGAGCAGTTCTTC
few,TRBV30,-,TRBJ1-6,CALTHNPGYNSPLHF,TGTGCCTTGACCCACAACCCGGGCTATAATTCACCCCTCCACTTT
-,TRBV7-2,TRBD1,TRBJ1-6,CASSQTRQGAYNSPLHF,TGTGCCAGCAGCCAGACGCGACAGGGAGCCTATAATTCACCCCTCCACTTT
-,TRBV2,-,TRBJ2-7,CASSRWGDSYEQYF,TGTGCCAGCAGTAGGTGGGGGGATTCCTACGAGCAGTACTTC
-,TRBV6-6,TRBD1,TRBJ2-1,CASSYADRAYNEQFF,TGTGCCAGCAGTTACGCGGACAGGGCCTACAATGAGCAGTTCTTC
-,TRBV5-1,TRBD1,TRBJ2-4,CASSDGTGGNIQYF,TGCGCCAGCAGCGATGGGACAGGTGGAAACATTCAGTACTTC
-,TRBV7-3,-,TRBJ2-5,CASSLRNQETQYF,TGTGCCAGCAGCTTGCGGAACCAAGAGACCCAGTACTTC
-,TRBV30,-,TRBJ2-5,CAWSYNSLGETQYF,TGTGCCTGGAGCTATAACTCCCTCGGGGAGACCCAGTACTTC
-,TRBV7-9,-,TRBJ1-2,CASSLASGGGFNNTF,TGTGCCAGCAGCTTAGCGTCGGGTGGGGGCTTCAACAACACCTTC
-,TRBV6-5,-,TRBJ2-7,CASSQTRREQYF,TGTGCCAGCAGCCAGACAAGAAGGGAGCAGTACTTC
-,TRBV5-4,-,TRBJ2-5,CASRVAGQSQETQYF,TGTGCCAGCAGGGTAGCGGGACAGTCGCAAGAGACCCAGTACTTC
-,TRBV11-2,-,TRBJ2-1,CASSLGAIAGGVGTFF,TGTGCCAGCAGCTTAGGGGCCATCGCGGGCGGTGTGGGTACGTTCTTC
-,TRBV2,TRBD1,TRBJ1-5,CASSNLGQGNQPQHF,TGTGCCAGCAGTAATCTAGGACAGGGGAATCAGCCCCAGCATTTT
once,TRBV6-5,TRBD1,TRBJ1-2,CASSRQGAWGYTF,TGTGCCAGCAGTCGACAGGGGGCTTGGGGCTACACCTTC
-,TRBV7-2,-,TRBJ1-1,CASSRRGGGGEAFF,TGTGCCAGCAGCCGGCGGGGGGGAGGCGGTGAAGCTTTCTTT